This T cell receptor (beta chain) is from a study of shared clonotypes between healthy human individuals. Across the study: Every donor yielded three CD4 naive, three CD4 memory, two CD8 naive and one CD8 memory plate. Notes on the study in general: About 5% of naive CD4 clonotypes were common to a handful of donors. Naive subsets generally had larger estimated richness than memory subsets.

CD8 cells classed as naive were CD45RO-negative and positively selected for CCR7, excluding terminally differentiated effector memory CD45RA+ cells. This CDR3 is built from 13 residues. The V end lost 7 bases, the J end lost 7 bases, and 14 bases lay between the germline ends. Germline assignment: CDR1 MDHEN and CDR2 SYDVKM. Repertoires were generated with immunoSEQ multiplex PCR, while TCRdb's copy carries only in-frame clones and drops some. The sample has around 2.1 million clones, 90% to 95% seen once. Turning to this clone: Its antigen is still unknown.

The source of this sequence is a man between 18 and 29 years old in good health. Some clones in this sample may be carry-over from other donors' samples. The chain combines TRBV28 with TRBJ1-5, with D maybe TRBD1 (5 bases). Material for sequencing was naive CD8+ T cells from PBMCs. CDR3: CASTRPGDQPQHF. The CDR3 nucleotides read TGTGCCAGCACGCGGCCGGGGGACCAGCCCCAGCATTTT.